These T cell receptor beta chains were read from a single sample in a study of early T cells in non-severe SARS-CoV-2 infection. TCRdb passed the 5' RACE reads through MiXCR, listing each CDR3 protein once. The sample lists 64,000 or so distinct CDR3 sequences; about 10% were seen once. This material consisted of whole blood, taken at baseline. These receptor sequences come from an adult who was a healthcare worker with PCR-confirmed SARS-CoV-2 infection or an uninfected control (not recorded which). Both conserved end residues are part of each CDR3. The D gene is left open where the match is weak. Some rows have no size entry. The others give once, few or many, or a class for an expanded clone.

size	V	D	J	CDR3	DNA
few	TRBV6-1	.	TRBJ2-3	CASSHGGPSPDTQYF	TGTGCCAGCAGCCACGGGGGACCTTCCCCAGATACGCAGTATTTT
few	TRBV7-8	TRBD2	TRBJ2-2	CASSQREGSNTGELFF	TGTGCCAGCAGCCAGCGGGAGGGATCGAACACCGGGGAGCTGTTTTTT
.	TRBV7-9	.	TRBJ1-2	CASSSGSNYGYTF	TGTGCCAGCAGCAGCGGGTCTAACTATGGCTACACCTTC
few	TRBV20-1	TRBD1	TRBJ2-1	CSAQTGGKGRDGQFF	TGCAGTGCTCAGACAGGGGGTAAAGGTAGGGATGGGCAGTTCTTC
few	TRBV18	TRBD2	TRBJ2-2	CASSPLLAGGTANTGELFF	TGTGCCAGCTCACCCCTTCTAGCGGGGGGAACCGCGAACACCGGGGAGCTGTTTTTT
many	TRBV29-1	.	TRBJ2-7	CSVEGTAYEQYF	TGCAGCGTTGAAGGGACAGCCTACGAGCAGTACTTC
.	TRBV18	.	TRBJ2-1	CASSPQGLGGEQFF	TGTGCCAGCTCACCACAGGGATTGGGCGGTGAGCAGTTCTTC
.	TRBV5-4	TRBD1	TRBJ2-7	CASSFRDRDREQYF	TGTGCCAGCAGCTTCCGGGACAGGGACCGCGAGCAGTACTTC
.	TRBV9	.	TRBJ2-5	CASSVDGGKETQHF	TGTGCCAGCAGCGTAGATGGGGGAAAAGAGACCCAGCACTTC
many	TRBV7-9	.	TRBJ2-3	CASSLRPLGDTQYF	TGTGCCAGCAGCCTCCGCCCTCTTGGAGATACGCAGTATTTT
.	TRBV4-3	.	TRBJ2-5	CASSQGNLGTQYF	TGCGCCAGCAGCCAGGGGAACCTAGGGACCCAGTACTTC
few	TRBV6-5	TRBD2	TRBJ2-3	CASQRGQFTDTQYF	TGTGCCAGTCAGCGGGGGCAGTTCACAGATACGCAGTATTTT
few	TRBV19	TRBD1	TRBJ2-6	CASSIDNTLRDRASGANVLTF	TGTGCCAGTAGTATCGACAACACACTGCGGGACAGGGCCTCTGGGGCCAACGTCCTGACTTTC
few	TRBV20-1	.	TRBJ2-7	CSAGAPTQGYEQYF	TGCAGTGCTGGGGCCCCGACTCAGGGCTACGAGCAGTACTTC
few	TRBV9	.	TRBJ1-5	CASSVGLGNQPQHF	TGTGCCAGCAGCGTAGGCCTGGGCAATCAGCCCCAGCATTTT
.	TRBV18	TRBD1	TRBJ2-3	CASSPTGGVDTQYF	TGTGCCAGCTCACCGACAGGGGGAGTAGATACGCAGTATTTT
few	TRBV18	.	TRBJ1-2	CASSPRTGPNYGYTF	TGTGCCAGCTCACCACGAACAGGGCCCAACTATGGCTACACCTTC
few	TRBV12-3/TRBV12-4	.	TRBJ1-1	CASSFGQGEAFF	TGTGCCAGCAGTTTTGGGCAGGGAGAAGCTTTCTTT
.	TRBV9	.	TRBJ2-7	CASSAGRSYEQYF	TGTGCCAGCAGCGCTGGGCGGTCCTACGAGCAGTACTTC
.	TRBV7-2	.	TRBJ2-2	CASSLTASTGELFF	TGTGCCAGCAGCTTAACGGCTAGCACCGGGGAGCTGTTTTTT
.	TRBV3-1	TRBD2	TRBJ2-5	CASSHLRLAGYQETQYF	TGTGCCAGCAGCCATCTCAGACTAGCGGGATACCAAGAGACCCAGTACTTC
.	TRBV7-8	.	TRBJ1-5	CASSLQVRQPQHF	TGTGCCAGCAGCCTACAGGTGCGGCAGCCCCAGCATTTT
few	TRBV9	.	TRBJ2-3	CASSVASTGSTDTQYF	TGTGCCAGCAGCGTAGCTTCTACGGGGAGCACAGATACGCAGTATTTT
many	TRBV4-3	.	TRBJ2-2	CASSQGDITGELFF	TGCGCCAGCAGCCAAGGGGACATCACCGGGGAGCTGTTTTTT
.	TRBV10-1	TRBD1	TRBJ2-1	CASSDGTEYNEQFF	TGCGCCAGCAGTGATGGGACAGAATACAATGAGCAGTTCTTC
.	TRBV5-1	.	TRBJ2-5	CASSFKGEETQYF	TGCGCCAGCAGCTTCAAGGGGGAAGAGACCCAGTACTTC
few	TRBV30	.	TRBJ2-3	CAWSVGGTDTQYF	TGTGCCTGGAGTGTGGGGGGCACAGATACGCAGTATTTT
many	TRBV20-1	.	TRBJ1-1	CSARDTAGHTEAFF	TGCAGTGCTAGAGATACTGCGGGTCACACTGAAGCTTTCTTT
.	TRBV20-1	.	TRBJ2-1	CSARDVEGRGVSSYNEQFF	TGCAGTGCTAGAGATGTGGAGGGAAGGGGAGTAAGTTCCTACAATGAGCAGTTCTTC
many	TRBV28	.	TRBJ2-2	CASSLGQTNTGELFF	TGTGCCAGCAGTTTAGGACAAACGAACACCGGGGAGCTGTTTTTT
.	TRBV20-1	TRBD2	TRBJ2-7	CSARERGAAYEQYF	TGCAGTGCTAGAGAGCGGGGGGCCGCCTACGAGCAGTACTTC
many	TRBV10-3	.	TRBJ2-7	CAISDGTGAAYEQYF	TGTGCCATCAGTGACGGGACGGGAGCTGCCTACGAGCAGTACTTC